One T cell receptor beta chain is described in this entry. Trimming removed 4 bases from V and 5 bases from J, with 15 bases in between. The V gene's germline CDR1 is MDHEN and CDR2 SYDVKM. CDR3 size: 15 residues. The sample originates from a study of T cells in Graves' hyperthyroidism and ophthalmopathy. The CDR3 regions of TCR beta were amplified from RNA transcripts. First-round RT-PCR of the TCR CDR3 relied on the HTBI primer set. TCRdb reanalysed the multiplex PCR reads using MiXCR and keeps one entry per CDR3 protein. The sample contains some 620,000 distinct CDR3 sequences, 16% of which appear only once.

V is TRBV28 and J is TRBJ1-5; possibly TRBD1 for D (5 bases). This TCR was recovered from a woman aged 30 to 39 with Graves' hyperthyroidism. The sequencing input was blood. The CDR3, as DNA: TGTGCCAGCAGTTCGGAAACCAGGGACCATCAGCCCCAGCATTTT. It translates to CASSSETRDHQPQHF.